What follows describes a single TCR beta chain. V dropped 4 bases and J dropped 5; count of bases not matched to a gene: 13. The CDR3 totals 17 residues. Per the germline V gene, CDR1 is SNHLY and CDR2 is FYNNEI. This sample was taken from a study of blood T cell repertoires in COVID-19. Clones were read by immunoSEQ multiplex PCR, and TCRdb kept only the in-frame ones, dropping some. The sample has about 77,000 clones, 90% seen once. This chain uses TRBV2 with TRBJ2-5; 10 bases fit TRBD1. The clonotype originates from a woman older than 75 with active or convalescent COVID-19. Sample: peripheral blood. CDR3 coding DNA: TGTGCCAGCAGTGCGACAGGGGGCGAGGCCGGTCGGGAGACCCAGTACTTC. Its translation: CASSATGGEAGRETQYF.